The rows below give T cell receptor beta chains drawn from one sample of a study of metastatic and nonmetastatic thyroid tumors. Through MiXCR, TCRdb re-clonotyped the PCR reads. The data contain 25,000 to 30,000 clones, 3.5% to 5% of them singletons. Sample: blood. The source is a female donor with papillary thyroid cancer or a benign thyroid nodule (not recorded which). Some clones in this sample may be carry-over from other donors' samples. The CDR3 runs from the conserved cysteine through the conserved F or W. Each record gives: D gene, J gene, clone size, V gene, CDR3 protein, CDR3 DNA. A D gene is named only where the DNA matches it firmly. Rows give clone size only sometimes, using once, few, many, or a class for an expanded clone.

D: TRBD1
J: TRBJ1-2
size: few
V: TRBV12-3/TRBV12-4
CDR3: CASSRQGNGYGYTF
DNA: TGTGCCAGCAGCAGACAGGGGAACGGCTATGGCTACACCTTC

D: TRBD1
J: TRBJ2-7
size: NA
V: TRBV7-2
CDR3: CASSLAGDSFYEQYF
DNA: TGTGCCAGCAGCTTAGCGGGGGACAGCTTCTACGAGCAGTACTTC

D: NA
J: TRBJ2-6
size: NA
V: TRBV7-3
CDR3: CASSLWGASSGANVLTF
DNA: TGTGCCAGCAGCTTATGGGGAGCCAGCTCTGGGGCCAACGTCCTGACTTTC

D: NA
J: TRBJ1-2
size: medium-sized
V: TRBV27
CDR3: CASSFSPREGYTF
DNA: TGTGCCAGCAGTTTCTCCCCTAGGGAGGGCTACACCTTC

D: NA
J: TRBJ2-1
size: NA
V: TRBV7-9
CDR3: CASSLPDRPSSYNEQFF
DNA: TGTGCCAGTAGCCTCCCGGACCGACCGAGCTCCTACAATGAGCAGTTCTTC

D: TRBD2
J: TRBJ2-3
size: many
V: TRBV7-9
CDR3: CASSFLAGFTDTQYF
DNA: TGTGCCAGCAGCTTTCTAGCGGGGTTCACAGATACGCAGTATTTT

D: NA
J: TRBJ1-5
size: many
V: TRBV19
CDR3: CASSPQNQPQHF
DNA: TGTGCCAGTAGTCCCCAGAATCAGCCCCAGCATTTT

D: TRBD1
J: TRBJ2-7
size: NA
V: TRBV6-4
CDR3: CASSETGGGEQYF
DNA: TGTGCCAGCAGTGAGACAGGGGGTGGCGAGCAGTACTTC

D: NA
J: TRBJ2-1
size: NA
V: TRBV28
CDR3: CASSPSAVLLSYNEQFF
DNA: TGTGCCAGCAGCCCCTCGGCGGTGTTATTATCCTACAATGAGCAGTTCTTC

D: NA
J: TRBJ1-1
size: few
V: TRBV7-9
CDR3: CASSLTSGLTEAFF
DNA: TGTGCCAGCAGCTTAACTTCAGGGCTCACTGAAGCTTTCTTT

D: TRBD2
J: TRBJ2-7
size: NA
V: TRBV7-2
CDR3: CASRAFASGATYEQYF
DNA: TGTGCCAGCAGGGCATTCGCTAGCGGGGCAACCTACGAGCAGTACTTC

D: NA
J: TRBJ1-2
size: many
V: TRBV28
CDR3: CASSLLGDGGYTF
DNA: TGTGCCAGCAGTTTACTGGGAGATGGGGGCTACACCTTC

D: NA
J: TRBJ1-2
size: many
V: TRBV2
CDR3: CASSGDRNYGYTF
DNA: TGTGCCAGCAGTGGAGACAGGAACTATGGCTACACCTTC

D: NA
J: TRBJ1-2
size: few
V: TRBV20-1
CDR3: CSPRDRGGEVYGYTF
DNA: TGCAGTCCCCGGGACCGGGGGGGGGAAGTCTATGGCTACACCTTC

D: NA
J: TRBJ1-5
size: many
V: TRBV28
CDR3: CASSLPGFAAQPQHF
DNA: TGTGCCAGCAGTTTACCCGGCTTTGCTGCCCAGCCCCAGCATTTT

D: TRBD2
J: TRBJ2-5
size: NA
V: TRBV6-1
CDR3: CASSGLAASGSQETQYF
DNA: TGTGCCAGCAGTGGGTTGGCGGCTAGCGGGAGCCAAGAGACCCAGTACTTC

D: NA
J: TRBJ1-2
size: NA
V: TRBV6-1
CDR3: CASSKQGVSQNGYTF
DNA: TGTGCCAGCAGTAAACAAGGGGTCAGTCAGAATGGCTACACCTTC

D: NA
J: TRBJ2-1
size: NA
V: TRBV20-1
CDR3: CSSEFSSYNEQFF
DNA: TGCAGCTCCGAATTCAGCTCCTACAATGAGCAGTTCTTC

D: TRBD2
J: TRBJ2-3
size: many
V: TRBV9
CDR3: CASSPRLAGDTDTQYF
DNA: TGTGCCAGCAGCCCGCGACTAGCGGGAGACACAGATACGCAGTATTTT

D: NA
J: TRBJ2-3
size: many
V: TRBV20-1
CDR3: CSARDGTHLDTQYF
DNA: TGCAGTGCTAGAGACGGGACCCATTTAGATACGCAGTATTTT